This TCR beta chain was obtained from a study of T cells in Graves' hyperthyroidism and ophthalmopathy. Regarding the study as a whole: Most expanded thyroid clonotypes above 0.001 also appeared in blood.

The CDR3 regions of TCR beta were amplified from RNA transcripts. With the HTBI primer set, the TCR CDR3 went through a first round of RT-PCR. MiXCR, applied by TCRdb to the multiplex PCR reads, yields one record per CDR3 protein. The sample consists of about 720,000 distinct CDR3 sequences, roughly 15% of them appearing once. This clonotype has more than one count but fewer than ten. Its specificity is not known. Stable disease denoted Graves' hyperthyroidism without ophthalmopathy progression within 18 months. V shed 6 bases and J shed 9 bases, with 12 bases lying between them. This CDR3 is built from 12 residues.

The V call is TRBV12-3 or TRBV12-4, the J call TRBJ2-4; D is unresolved. Sequenced: blood. The clonotype was recovered from a man aged 18 to 29 with Graves' hyperthyroidism. This chain's CDR3 is CASSPTLGIQYF. In DNA, the CDR3 is TGTGCCAGCAGCCCCACATTGGGCATTCAGTACTTC.